The present T cell receptor beta chain was sequenced within a study of cytomegalovirus exposure and HLA in healthy donors (TCRdb year 2017). Background for the entire study: A later analysis indicated that the 120 validation repertoires were generated on the platform also employed for the 600 to 750 repertoires of the first cohort. The study aimed to test whether cataloging public T cell receptors could reveal signatures of past pathogen exposure. A separate validation cohort of some 130 different subjects was used in addition to the roughly 700-subject first cohort. To predict cytomegalovirus infection status, the study brought together high-throughput TCR immunosequencing, statistical association of individual TCRs with disease status, and machine learning.

As for this clone: It has no known antigen specificity. No per-base quality is available; no much larger clone lies one base away.

V and J are truncated by 7 bases and 0 bases respectively, leaving an intervening sequence of 15 bases. The germline V gene supplies CDR1 MNHEY and CDR2 SVGAGI. The CDR3 sequence holds 15 residues, the cysteine and phenylalanine included. The read is trimmed to its CDR3 DNA, 45 bases read in frame from base 1. The donors belonged to the validation cohort of 120 subjects, which was separate from the roughly 680-subject first cohort. The paper's findings and limits, for the study overall: A later analysis had no HLA typing for the validation cohort, so co-occurrence there was scored across all 130 or so repertoires. A total of 164 TCR beta chains were listed by the study as associated with cytomegalovirus. The authors suggested that the approach could potentially be generalized to other disease states and immunological phenotypes. Most TCR sequences were seen in very few donors, while some public TCRs were found in many individuals. Of the cluster scores, about 94% were above 0 in a later analysis, which found that TCRs clustered in the first cohort also tended to co-occur in the 120 or so validation repertoires. In vitro tests confirmed that three of the cytomegalovirus-associated TCR beta chains recognize cytomegalovirus antigens. Cytomegalovirus status was reported to be diagnosed by the classifier with high specificity and sensitivity in both the original and validation cohorts.

Library construction relied on the immunoSEQ multiplex PCR assay. The study's processing was this. To diagnose cytomegalovirus status from the catalog of TCR beta chain sequences, a statistical classification framework was built. TCRdb provides this immuneACCESS table in a form limited to in-frame rearrangements. Some clones are lacking; in checked studies, under half of them reflect an unresolved V gene, and why the rest are absent is not known. V and J calls and clone size are as listed in that table; D and trimming were resolved from the DNA. The sample has roughly 150,000 clones on record, about 86% of them singletons. Approximately 2.4% of the sample goes to the ten largest clones.

The chain is encoded by TRBV6-5 joined to TRBJ1-1; the D segment could be TRBD1, given 5 matching bases. This TCR was recovered from a woman aged 18-30 years in good health and CMV-seronegative. The source material was PBMCs. The bases are TGTGCCAGCATTCCTGGCGGGGGAATGAACACTGAAGCTTTCTTT. This is translated as CASIPGGGMNTEAFF.